The rows below give T cell receptor beta chains drawn from one sample of a study of T-cell memory formation after mild COVID-19. One entry per CDR3 protein results from TCRdb running MiXCR on the 5' RACE reads. Among 400,000 or so distinct CDR3 sequences, around 20% were seen once, and the ten largest hold approximately 8.4%. Sequencing was performed on PBMCs or a T cell subset sorted from them (not recorded which). All receptors derive from an adult woman who had mild COVID-19 (a few samples of this study predate the infection). Cell type and time point are not known. Both conserved end residues are part of each CDR3. D genes are given only for firm matches. Not all rows give a size; the values are once, few, many and, for expanded clones, a class.

v_gene	abundance	j_gene	d_gene	CDR3nt	CDR3aa
TRBV27	many	TRBJ2-1	NA	TGTGCCAGCAGTTTATTGGGAGGTGAGCAGTTCTTC	CASSLLGGEQFF
TRBV20-1	few	TRBJ1-1	NA	TGCAGTGCTTTGTACCGGAACACTGAAGCTTTCTTT	CSALYRNTEAFF
TRBV12-3/TRBV12-4	few	TRBJ2-2	TRBD2	TGTGCCAGCAGCCAGGGACTAGCGGGAGCCGGGGAGCTGTTTTTT	CASSQGLAGAGELFF
TRBV24-1	few	TRBJ2-2	NA	TGTGCCACCAGTGATTTTGCGGGGAGGAACACCGGGGAGCTGTTTTTT	CATSDFAGRNTGELFF
TRBV11-3	NA	TRBJ2-3	TRBD1	TGTGCCAGCAGCCCGCGGGACAGGGGGACAGATACGCAGTATTTT	CASSPRDRGTDTQYF
TRBV9	few	TRBJ1-3	NA	TGTGCCAGCAGCGCTCAGAGGGCGGCGGGAAACACCATATATTTT	CASSAQRAAGNTIYF
TRBV30	NA	TRBJ2-7	NA	TGTGCCTGGAGTGTACTACCGGGACCTATCTACGAGCAGTACTTC	CAWSVLPGPIYEQYF
TRBV7-9	few	TRBJ2-1	NA	TGTGCCAGCAGCTTTGACCCGGATGAGCAGTTCTTC	CASSFDPDEQFF
TRBV20-1	NA	TRBJ2-5	NA	TGCAGTGCTAGAGAAGGGGCAGGGAACCAAGAGACCCAGTACTTC	CSAREGAGNQETQYF
TRBV4-3	few	TRBJ1-3	TRBD1	TGCGCCAGCAGCCAAAATGGACAGGACTCTGGAAACACCATATATTTT	CASSQNGQDSGNTIYF
TRBV15	few	TRBJ1-5	NA	TGTGCCACCAGCAGAGGGGATGGTCAGCCCCAGCATTTT	CATSRGDGQPQHF
TRBV15	few	TRBJ1-2	NA	TGTGCCACCAGCAGAGACGCCTATGGCTACACCTTC	CATSRDAYGYTF
TRBV6-2/TRBV6-3	few	TRBJ1-2	NA	TGTGCCAGCGGCCCGCCAGGGGCCCTCTATGGCTACACCTTC	CASGPPGALYGYTF
TRBV7-9	NA	TRBJ1-5	TRBD1	TGTGCCAGCAGCACCGGGACAGGGGGAAGCAATCAGCCCCAGCATTTT	CASSTGTGGSNQPQHF
TRBV6-2/TRBV6-3	NA	TRBJ2-2	NA	TGTGCCAGCAGTTATAATATCGGCACCGGGGAGCTGTTTTTT	CASSYNIGTGELFF
TRBV29-1	NA	TRBJ2-7	TRBD2	TGCAGCGTTGAGACTAGCGGGGAACTCTACGAGCAGTACTTC	CSVETSGELYEQYF
TRBV5-1	NA	TRBJ2-5	TRBD2	TGCGCCAGCAGCTTGGCCGGGACTAGCGGAAAAGAGACCCAGTACTTC	CASSLAGTSGKETQYF
TRBV3-1	NA	TRBJ1-2	NA	TGTGCCAGCAGCCAAGATGCATCCTGGAACTATGGCTACACCTTC	CASSQDASWNYGYTF
TRBV4-2	many	TRBJ2-7	TRBD2	TGTGCCAGCAGCCAACTAGCGGGAGTTTTTGAGCAGTACTTC	CASSQLAGVFEQYF
TRBV4-1	few	TRBJ2-5	NA	TGCGCCAGCAGCCAAGCGGGGGTGAGTCAACAAGAGACCCAGTACTTC	CASSQAGVSQQETQYF
TRBV24-1	NA	TRBJ2-1	TRBD1	TGTGCCACCAGCGGGACAGTATACAATGAGCAGTTCTTC	CATSGTVYNEQFF
TRBV7-2	NA	TRBJ1-5	TRBD1	TGTGCCAGCAGCTTAGACTCGGGACAGGTACATTATAGCAATCAGCCCCAGCATTTT	CASSLDSGQVHYSNQPQHF
TRBV21-1	few	TRBJ1-2	NA	TGTGCCAGCACCCCGACTAAAGGGACAGCCAAATATGGCTACACCTTC	CASTPTKGTAKYGYTF
TRBV3-1	few	TRBJ1-2	TRBD1	TGTGCCAGCAGACGGACAGGGGGGGACTATGGCTACACCTTC	CASRRTGGDYGYTF
TRBV3-1	few	TRBJ2-1	TRBD2	TGTGCCAGCAGCGACGGGGGGGTAGGGGGTGAGCAGTTCTTC	CASSDGGVGGEQFF
TRBV7-9	few	TRBJ2-3	NA	TGTGCCAGCAGCAGATCCGGGACCGGGGGAGATACGCAGTATTTT	CASSRSGTGGDTQYF
TRBV7-9	NA	TRBJ2-1	TRBD2	TGTGCCAGCAGCTCGAAGGGCACTAGCGGGAATAACCACAATGAGCAGTTCTTC	CASSSKGTSGNNHNEQFF
TRBV24-1	few	TRBJ2-3	NA	TGTGCCACCAGTGTTAACAGCTTGTCAGGGGCAGATACGCAGTATTTT	CATSVNSLSGADTQYF
TRBV30	few	TRBJ2-7	NA	TGTGCCTGGAGTCGGACAGTCCAATCCTACGAGCAGTACTTC	CAWSRTVQSYEQYF
TRBV11-2	many	TRBJ1-2	NA	TGTGCCAGCAGCTTAGATCCTTTAGCAGGGGACGGCTACACCTTC	CASSLDPLAGDGYTF
TRBV4-3	NA	TRBJ2-3	NA	TGCGCCAGCAGCCAAGATGTTCAGGGTTGGAACACGGCAGATACGCAGTATTTT	CASSQDVQGWNTADTQYF
TRBV5-5	NA	TRBJ2-5	NA	TGTGCCAGCAGTCTGGAGGACATACAAGAGACCCAGTACTTC	CASSLEDIQETQYF
TRBV7-9	few	TRBJ2-2	NA	TGTGCCAGCAGCACAACAGGGACCGCGAACACCGGGGAGCTGTTTTTT	CASSTTGTANTGELFF
TRBV7-8	NA	TRBJ2-7	NA	TGTGCCAGCAGCCCCCCAGGTGGCGCCGAGCAGTACTTC	CASSPPGGAEQYF
TRBV15	NA	TRBJ1-1	NA	TGTGCCACCAGCAGACGGGGGGGGACTGAAGCTTTCTTT	CATSRRGGTEAFF
TRBV3-1	few	TRBJ1-3	NA	TGTGCCAGCAGCCAAGGGGGATCTGGAAACACCATATATTTT	CASSQGGSGNTIYF
TRBV20-1	NA	TRBJ2-7	TRBD1	TGCAGTGCTAGGGGGGACAGGCTGACCTACGAGCAGTACTTC	CSARGDRLTYEQYF
TRBV5-1	NA	TRBJ1-1	NA	TGCGCCAGCAGCTTGGATGGACAGATGGCTTTCTTT	CASSLDGQMAFF
TRBV5-1	few	TRBJ1-6	NA	TGCGCCAGCAGCCCCGAAGGGAATTCACCCCTCCACTTT	CASSPEGNSPLHF
TRBV5-1	NA	TRBJ2-1	NA	TGCGCCAGCAGCTCGGGGTGGGGCCAAGCCTACAATGAGCAGTTCTTC	CASSSGWGQAYNEQFF
TRBV29-1	few	TRBJ2-5	NA	TGCAGCGTTGAAGAAAACGAGGGTCGGGTCCAGTACTTC	CSVEENEGRVQYF
TRBV24-1	NA	TRBJ1-2	TRBD1	TGTGCCACCAGTCTAACAGGGGTAGACTATGGCTACACCTTC	CATSLTGVDYGYTF
TRBV7-8	NA	TRBJ2-2	TRBD1	TGTGCCAGCAGTCCCGGGACAGGGGCCACCGGGGAGCTGTTTTTT	CASSPGTGATGELFF
TRBV15	many	TRBJ1-4	NA	TGTGCCACCAGCATGTCTGAAAAACTGTTTTTT	CATSMSEKLFF
TRBV5-5	NA	TRBJ1-2	TRBD1	TGTGCCAGCAGCCCCTGGGACAGCTCCTATGGCTACACCTTC	CASSPWDSSYGYTF
TRBV28	NA	TRBJ1-2	NA	TGTGCCAGCATAGGAGTAGCAGGCTACACCTTC	CASIGVAGYTF
TRBV30	NA	TRBJ1-4	TRBD1	TGTGCCTGGAGTACAGGGGGCCCTAATGAAAAACTGTTTTTT	CAWSTGGPNEKLFF
TRBV9	NA	TRBJ1-1	NA	TGTGCCAGCAGCGTAGGTGCAGGGCAAACTGAAGCTTTCTTT	CASSVGAGQTEAFF
TRBV6-2/TRBV6-3	NA	TRBJ2-7	NA	TGTGCCAGCAGTTACTCCCGGGGAGTGAGAAACGAGCAGTACTTC	CASSYSRGVRNEQYF
TRBV5-1	NA	TRBJ1-2	NA	TGCGCCAGCAGAGATTGGACAGAGGATGGCTACACCTTC	CASRDWTEDGYTF